Included here is one T cell receptor (beta chain) sequence, with context. The data were taken from a study of blood T cell repertoires in COVID-19. Study as a whole: Material from acute and convalescent COVID-19 was sourced from the United States, Italy and Spain. From T cells, B-cell-depleted T cells, or PBMCs came the material, which was cDNA or gDNA.

Looked up from germline, CDR1 is LGHDT and CDR2 is YNNKEL (reference sequence). The CDR3 loop spans 14 amino acids. V gave up 4 bases and J gave up 8 bases; unmatched junction bases: 5. In the source study's methods: From reference gene primer amplification, estimates of nucleated cell counts were derived. Sequencing was performed with immunoSEQ multiplex PCR; in TCRdb, only in-frame clones are kept and a portion is missing. V and J calls and clone size are copied from that table; D and trimming were computed from the DNA. The sample yields around 180,000 clones, about 90% seen once. The sample comprised peripheral blood. This receptor was identified in a man between 40 and 49 years old with active or convalescent COVID-19. The gene calls are TRBV3-1 (or the pseudogene TRBV3-2) and TRBJ1-3, with 10 bases that match TRBD1. The CDR3, as DNA: TGTGCCAGCAGCCTCCGGGACAGGGGTGACACCATATATTTT. Amino acid sequence: CASSLRDRGDTIYF.